This TCR beta chain was captured in a study of T cell responses to AZD1222 COVID-19 vaccine (dated by TCRdb to about 2021). With regard to the full study: AZD1222 recipients whose second dose came at about 4 weeks and those whose second dose came at about 12 weeks were combined into one group, since spike-specific TCR depth and breadth did not differ between the two schedules. A total of over 230 trial participants underwent TCR sequencing, of whom 200 to 220 received two doses of AZD1222 and around 26 received two doses of the MenACWY control vaccine. Trial participants were enrolled by age into 18-55, 56-69 and 70-plus year subgroups, with roughly 160, 29 and 62 TCR-sequenced participants respectively.

Study-level results and caveats: Reportedly, close to half of the unique spike-specific TCRs recognized epitopes lying outside the regions that are mutated in the B.1.351 and B.1.1.7 variants. No day 14 peak-response samples were available, so repertoires were characterized only after the peak T cell response. The whole spike protein was spanned by vaccine-associated CD4 TCRs, and dominant responses were seen in regions 160-218 and 743-854. Participants were mostly white British and included more females than males, and it was suggested by the authors that clonal diversity may have been underestimated. The 56-69-year group was small, and its depth increase did not reach significance, likely because of low power. After two AZD1222 doses, spike-specific TCR breadth and depth were significantly higher than at day 0 and than in MenACWY recipients. Conclusions about previously exposed vaccinees are limited, since just 6 or 7 AZD1222 recipients were seropositive for SARS-CoV-2 at baseline.

Notes on this clone: Its antigen is currently not known. Nothing much larger sits one base from this clone, and base qualities are not available.

The junction shows trimming of 1 base on V and 1 base on J, plus 8 bases between the germline ends. From cysteine to phenylalanine, the CDR3 is 15 amino acids long. The sequence is cut down to CDR3 DNA, 45 bases in frame from base 1. Looking up the germline V gene yields CDR1 MNHNS and CDR2 SASEGT. The CDR3 regions of human TCRbeta chains were analyzed by immunosequencing. Per the original workflow: Repertoire TCRs were matched against a reference library of SARS-CoV-2-specific TCRs generated with the MIRA antigen-specificity platform. Breadth was defined as the fraction of unique TCRs that were SARS-CoV-2-associated. Depth was defined as the fraction of total T cells that were SARS-CoV-2-associated. Using the MIRA data, every spike-specific TCR was mapped to the spike region that the TCR reacted to and assigned to either a CD4 or a CD8 class. Log10-transformed breadth and depth values were compared by one-way ANOVA with Sidak's multiple comparisons tests. What TCRdb holds here is the immuneACCESS table cut down to in-frame rearrangements. Part of the clones is not present; checked against another copy, under half of the missing clones reflect an unresolved V gene, and the others are unexplained. The DNA gave D and trimming, while V, J and clone size come from that table. This sample has over 70,000 clones in its table, and nearly 90% of those were observed once. In total, the top ten clones hold under 7% of the sample.

Per the publication, the time point label means: baseline before first vaccination. Vaccinee samples came from UK trials COV001 and COV002, including a single-blind randomized controlled phase 2/3 trial of AZD1222 (ChAdOx1 nCoV-19) in healthy adults. For TCRbeta chain sequencing, PBMC samples from trial participants were taken at day 0 and at day 28 after the second dose. This clonotype was obtained from an adult in good health. Here the chain combines TRBV6-1 and TRBJ2-1, with a tentative D gene TRBD1 over 6 matching bases. The input for sequencing was peripheral blood, taken on day 0 of AZD1222 vaccination. The nucleotide sequence is TGTGCCAGCAGTGAAGGAACAGGGTCCTACAATGAGCAGTTCTTC. Its translation is CASSEGTGSYNEQFF.